What follows describes a single T cell receptor (beta chain). Its target is unknown. The data belong to a study of cytomegalovirus exposure and HLA in healthy donors. Study-wide background: Earlier results showed roughly 120 million unique TCR beta sequences derived from around 170 million T cells. About 80 million unique TCRs from HLA-typed donors made up an early data release.

The PCR had 60 Vbeta and 13 Jbeta primers. Produced via immunoSEQ multiplex PCR; TCRdb's table is partial and in-frame only. The table has fewer than 250,000 clones, under 80% seen once; the top ten hold 0.2% to 0.25%. Study results and caveats: TCR beta V- and J-gene trimming was later associated with a missense DCLRE1C variant.

The CDR3 runs to 21 residues. Per germline, CDR1 LNHDA and CDR2 SQIVND (reference sequence). J lost 0 bases, V lost 2 bases, and 17 bases had no gene match. This receptor was identified in a girl aged 2-9 years in good health and CMV-seronegative. Sequencing was performed on PBMCs. The chain employs TRBV19 and TRBJ1-5; 9 nucleotides agree with TRBD1. The DNA of the CDR3 is TGTGCCAGTAGTATAATGGTAGGATGGACAGGGGAGAAGCCTAGCAATCAGCCCCAGCATTTT. Residues: CASSIMVGWTGEKPSNQPQHF.